The text below deals with one T cell receptor beta chain. This sample is drawn from a study of T-cell reconstitution after alpha-beta-depleted transplantation in children. Germline-derived CDR1 and CDR2 are KGHDR and SFDVKD. The CDR3 runs 16 residues. Trimming took off 3 bases at V and 5 bases at J, with 16 bases between the two ends. The TCRbeta library incorporated unique molecular identifiers. MiXCR was run by TCRdb on the PCR reads, yielding one entry per CDR3 protein. The sample includes 350,000 to 450,000 distinct CDR3 sequences, 13% seen only once; the top ten take about 4.5%. This rearrangement joins TRBV24-1 to TRBJ2-1, with D possibly being TRBD2 (6 bases). This TCR came from a human donor who donated a stem cell graft to a child with Fanconi anemia. The source material was PBMCs, sampled from the stem cell graft. In DNA, the CDR3 is TGTGCCACCAGTGATCACCGGGACGGACTAAACAATGAGCAGTTCTTC. Amino acid sequence: CATSDHRDGLNNEQFF.